Sequencing of this T cell receptor beta chain was carried out in a study of graft-versus-host responses after intestinal transplantation. Study background: Recipients were given multivisceral, liver-intestinal, or isolated intestinal transplants. Anti-thymocyte globulin induction was given to all recipients, followed by tacrolimus and steroids for 2 to 4 years.

General study findings and limits: Allografts carried high graft-versus-host to host-versus-graft clonal ratios in patients having graft-donor T cell macrochimerism.

The data were produced by immunoSEQ multiplex PCR, yet TCRdb's version contains in-frame clones alone and is incomplete. The sample records tens of thousands of clones, about 93% being singletons. This CDR3 contains 12 residues. The germline V and J ends were trimmed by 5 bases and 6 bases, with 13 bases remaining between them. In germline, CDR1 is GTSNPN, CDR2 SVGIG (reference sequence). On this clone: Its specificity is not known.

The genes are TRBV30 and TRBJ1-2; tentatively, D is TRBD1 (5 bases). This receptor was obtained from a human donor who received an intestinal transplant. The material sequenced was unstimulated CD8+ T cells sorted from spleen or lymph node cells, taken before intestinal transplant. CDR3: CAWGAGVDGYTF. The CDR3 region has the DNA TGTGCCTGGGGGGCTGGGGTCGATGGCTACACCTTC.